A single sample gave rise to the 10 T cell receptor beta chains below, sequenced in a study of T-cell reconstitution after alpha-beta-depleted transplantation in children. The library targeted TCRbeta and was prepared with unique molecular identifiers. TCRdb processed the PCR reads anew with MiXCR; each CDR3 protein has one entry. The sample consists of some 280,000 distinct CDR3 sequences, about a tenth of them appearing once. This material consisted of PBMCs from the stem cell graft donor, taken from the stem cell graft. The receptors come from a human donor who donated a stem cell graft to a child with SCID.

The rearrangement links TRBV7-9 to TRBJ1-6; TRBD1 matches at 10 bases. CDR3 size: 16 residues. CDR1 is SEHNR, CDR2 FQNEAQ, per germline (reference sequence). J gave up 9 bases and V 6 bases, and 11 bases lay outside the gene matches. The CDR3 bases are TGTGCCAGCAGTCCCGGACAGGGGGGATTAGGTTCACCCCTCCACTTT. Amino acids: CASSPGQGGLGSPLHF.

The chain combines TRBV12-5 with TRBJ2-5; 13 nucleotides match TRBD2. CDR1 LGHNT and CDR2 FRNRAP come from the germline V gene. The CDR3 is made up of 16 amino acids. The J segment lost 2 bases and the V segment lost 3 bases, leaving 3 bases of the junction unmatched. CDR3 sequence: CASGLLAGGVQETQYF. CDR3 nucleotide sequence: TGTGCTAGTGGTTTACTAGCGGGGGGGGTTCAAGAGACCCAGTACTTC.

A few counts support this clonotype. J is TRBJ2-2 and V is TRBV19, with D tentatively TRBD2 (7 bases). Trimming pared 7 bases from V and 15 bases from J, leaving 18 bases between. Germline lookup yields CDR1 LNHDA and CDR2 SQIVND (reference sequence). This CDR3 is built from 12 residues. The CDR3 DNA reads TGTGCCAGTAATCCGGGCACAGGGAGGGTGTTTTTT. It encodes CASNPGTGRVFF.

This clonotype was detected only a few times. This rearrangement joins TRBV6-2 or TRBV6-3 to TRBJ1-2; perhaps TRBD1 as D (6 bases). The CDR3 covers 16 residues. V lost 8 bases and J 4 bases, leaving 23 bases between the germline ends. Germline V lookup: CDR1 MNHEY, CDR2 SVGEGT. CDR3 sequence reads: CASGIPVGARSYGYTF. The DNA of the CDR3 is TGTGCCAGCGGTATACCAGTGGGGGCCCGAAGCTATGGCTACACCTTC.

This clonotype was counted many times. The chain couples TRBV5-6 to TRBJ2-3, with D unresolved. V was shortened by 4 bases and J by 0 bases, with 9 bases between the two germline ends. CDR3 size: 14 residues. Per germline, CDR1 SGHDT and CDR2 YYEEEE. CDR3 amino acids: CASSTVPSTDTQYF. CDR3 nucleotides: TGTGCCAGCAGCACAGTCCCCAGCACAGATACGCAGTATTTT.

A few counts support this clonotype. The chain joins TRBV5-1 to TRBJ2-1; D not resolved. V dropped 0 bases and J dropped 5 bases, with 15 bases sitting between them. Germline values: CDR1 SGHRS, CDR2 YFSETQ. The CDR3 runs 16 residues. The CDR3 DNA reads TGCGCCAGCAGCTTGGGTACACGCAACGAACACAATGAGCAGTTCTTC. Protein product: CASSLGTRNEHNEQFF.

This clonotype was observed many times. The V and J genes are TRBV6-5 and TRBJ1-6; D ambiguous. The CDR3 extends over 14 amino acids. Germline V gene data show CDR1 as MNHEY and CDR2 as SVGAGI. Between the trimmed V and J ends, which lost 7 bases and 5 bases, there was a span of 12 bases. CDR3 bases: TGTGCCAGCATGTACCGAGCCAATAATTCACCCCTCCACTTT. This sequence encodes CASMYRANNSPLHF.

This clonotype has more than one count but fewer than ten. V usage is TRBV11-2 and J usage is TRBJ2-2, with 9 bases lining up with TRBD1. The CDR3 length is 15 residues. Germline CDR1 SGHAT, CDR2 FQNNGV. The V segment lost 8 bases and the J segment 7 bases; nucleotides outside the gene matches: 11. CDR3 sequence reads: CASVSGDRAGGELFF. The CDR3 region has the DNA TGTGCCAGCGTCTCAGGGGACAGGGCAGGCGGGGAGCTGTTTTTT.

This chain joins TRBV29-1 and TRBJ2-1; no clear D gene. This CDR3 has 8 amino acids. CDR1 SQVTM and CDR2 ANQGSEA come from the germline V gene. The germline V and J ends were trimmed by 6 bases and 15 bases, with 9 bases remaining between them. CDR3 sequence: CSVGVLFF. CDR3 coding DNA: TGCAGCGTCGGTGTTTTGTTCTTC.

The gene calls are TRBV27 and TRBJ1-5; unclear D gene. This CDR3 has 14 residues. The germline CDR1 and CDR2 sequences are MNHEY and SMNVEV (reference sequence). Trimming stripped 3 bases from V and 4 bases from J, with 10 bases between. The CDR3 nucleotides read TGTGCCAGCAGTTTCGCGGGGAATAATCAGCCCCAGCATTTT. Its protein is CASSFAGNNQPQHF.